This TCR beta chain comes out of a study of T cell responses to AZD1222 COVID-19 vaccine. Study in general: The study pooled second doses at about 4 or about 12 weeks. Study-wide findings and caveats: The donor cohort was predominantly white British with a female majority, and clonal diversity may have been underestimated. The peak T cell response came first, and repertoires were sampled only after it.

Clones were sequenced by immunoSEQ multiplex PCR, and TCRdb holds only the in-frame ones, with some missing. The profile shows over 100,000 clones, approximately 92% of them singletons. The CDR3 covers 17 residues. V was trimmed by 0 bases and J by 3 bases, leaving 18 bases between them. Per germline, CDR1 ENHRY and CDR2 SYGVKD. As regards this clone: Its antigen remains unknown.

This sequence originates from an adult in good health. The source was peripheral blood, collected on day 0 of AZD1222 vaccination. The chain carries TRBV10-3 and TRBJ2-7; D is tentatively TRBD1 or TRBD2 (5 bases each). CDR3 amino acids: CAISESGTAGLFYEQYF. DNA of the CDR3: TGTGCCATCAGTGAGTCAGGGACCGCAGGACTTTTCTACGAGCAGTACTTC.